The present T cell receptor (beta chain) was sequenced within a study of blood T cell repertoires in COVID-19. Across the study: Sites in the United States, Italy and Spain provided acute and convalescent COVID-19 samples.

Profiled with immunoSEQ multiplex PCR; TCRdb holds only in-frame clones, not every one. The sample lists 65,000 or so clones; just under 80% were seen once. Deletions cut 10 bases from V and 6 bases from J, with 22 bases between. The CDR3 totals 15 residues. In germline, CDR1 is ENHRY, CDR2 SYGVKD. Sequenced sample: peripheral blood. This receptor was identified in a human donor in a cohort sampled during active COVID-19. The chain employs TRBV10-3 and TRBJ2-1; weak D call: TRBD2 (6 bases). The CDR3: CATRRELIPGNEQFF. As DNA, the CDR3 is TGTGCCACCCGACGGGAGTTGATACCAGGCAATGAGCAGTTCTTC.